These 15 T cell receptor beta chains were all obtained from the same sample, sequenced in a study of blood T cell repertoires in COVID-19 (TCRdb year 2020). The library was produced with the immunoSEQ multiplex PCR assay. Not all clones reach the TCRdb copy of this immuneACCESS table, which keeps in-frame sequences only. Checked studies attribute under half of the gap to unresolved V genes and leave the rest unexplained. Across this sample there are 150,000 to 200,000 clones, with roughly three quarters seen only once. The ten largest clones add up to around 14% of the sample. Sequencing used PBMCs or T cells enriched from blood (not recorded which). The receptors were gathered from a man in his sixties who had been exposed to COVID-19.

A few counts support this clone. The rearrangement uses TRBV5-1 and TRBJ2-7; TRBD2 agrees at 10 bases. The CDR3 length is 14 residues. CDR1 is SGHRS, CDR2 YFSETQ, per germline. Germline trimming cut 7 bases from V and 0 bases from J; bases unmatched to any gene: 4. The CDR3 DNA is TGCGCCAGCTCTACTAGCGGGGCCTCCTACGAGCAGTACTTC. Its protein product is CASSTSGASYEQYF. Drawing the rest from reference TRBV5-1 and TRBJ2-7, the complete variable domain is KAGVTQTPRYLIKTRGQQVTLSCSPISGHRSVSWYQQTPGQGLQFLFEYFSETQRNKGNFPGRFSGRQFSNSRSEMNVSTLELGDSALYLCASSTSGASYEQYFGPGTRLTVT.

The chain couples TRBV5-1 to TRBJ2-7; 11 bases line up with TRBD2. V gave up 1 base and J gave up 6 bases; unmatched junction bases: 6. Germline CDR1 SGHRS, CDR2 YFSETQ. This CDR3 has 15 residues. This chain's CDR3 is CASSLLAGGGGEQYF. As DNA, the CDR3 is TGCGCCAGCAGCTTGCTAGCGGGAGGCGGGGGCGAGCAGTACTTC.

The chain joins TRBV10-3 to TRBJ2-7, with unresolved D. The V gene's germline CDR1 is ENHRY and CDR2 SYGVKD. V shed 0 bases and J shed 3 bases, with 12 bases lying between them. The CDR3 loop spans 15 amino acids. In DNA form, the CDR3 reads TGTGCCATCAGTGAGTCTCAAGCGATTCGCTACGAGCAGTACTTC. This codes for CAISESQAIRYEQYF.

The chain joins TRBV4-1 to TRBJ1-2, with D perhaps TRBD1 (6 bases). The CDR3 has 14 amino acids. Germline V lookup: CDR1 MGHRA, CDR2 YSYEKL. Deletions cut 4 bases from V and 1 base from J, with 10 bases between. The CDR3 region has the DNA TGCGCCAGCAGCCCTTGGACAGATAACTATGGCTACACCTTC. Its protein product is CASSPWTDNYGYTF.

V and J are TRBV4-2 and TRBJ2-2, with D unclear. Trimming pared 0 bases from V and 0 bases from J, leaving 11 bases between. Germline CDR1 LGHNA, CDR2 YNFKEQ. The CDR3 has 17 residues. The CDR3 coding sequence is TGTGCCAGCAGCCAAGATAGAGGCCGGACGAACACCGGGGAGCTGTTTTTT. Its translation is CASSQDRGRTNTGELFF.

The gene calls are TRBV10-3 and TRBJ2-5, with TRBD1 identical over 10 bases. This CDR3 spans 11 amino acids. Trimming took 2 bases from V and 12 from J; bases not matched to a gene: 0. The germline V gene has CDR1 ENHRY and CDR2 SYGVKD. CDR3 in DNA: TGTGCCATCAGTGAGGGACAGGGGGAGTACTTC. It encodes CAISEGQGEYF.

V and J are TRBV30 and TRBJ2-1, with 7 bases that match TRBD2. The CDR3 contains 14 residues. Trimming took 4 bases from V and 2 from J; bases not matched to a gene: 5. Germline CDR1 is GTSNPN and CDR2 is SVGIG (reference sequence). The CDR3 bases are TGTGCCTGGAAACGGGCGGGGGCCTACAATGAGCAGTTCTTC. It specifies CAWKRAGAYNEQFF.

The rearrangement links TRBV5-4 to TRBJ2-7; D may be TRBD2 (6 bases). This CDR3 contains 14 residues. Germline V gene data show CDR1 as SGHNT and CDR2 as YYREEE (reference sequence). Trimming left V 0 bases short and J 7 bases short, with 14 bases between. CDR3 residues: CASSLASEGREQYF. In DNA, the CDR3 is TGTGCCAGCAGCTTGGCCTCCGAGGGGAGGGAGCAGTACTTC.

The rearrangement links TRBV5-1 to TRBJ2-1; TRBD2 matches 7 bases. CDR3 length: 14 amino acids. Trimming took 1 base from V and 7 from J; bases not matched to a gene: 5. The germline gives CDR1 SGHRS, CDR2 YFSETQ. The CDR3, as DNA: TGCGCCAGCAGCTTGCCTAGCGGAGGGAATGAGCAGTTCTTC. This sequence encodes CASSLPSGGNEQFF.

The rearrangement uses TRBV5-1 and TRBJ2-2; 8 nucleotides match TRBD2. Germline CDR1 and CDR2: SGHRS and YFSETQ. This CDR3 has 15 amino acids. J gave up 5 bases and V 4 bases, and 7 bases lay outside the gene matches. CDR3 sequence reads: CASSEGTRVTGELFF. The CDR3 region has the DNA TGCGCCAGCAGCGAGGGGACTAGAGTTACCGGGGAGCTGTTTTTT.

The rearrangement uses TRBV29-1 and TRBJ1-2; 7 nucleotides line up with TRBD1. This CDR3 spans 12 amino acids. The germline V gene encodes CDR1 SQVTM and CDR2 ANQGSEA. V shed 5 bases, J shed 5 bases, and the junction held 5 bases outside the gene matches. The DNA for the CDR3 is TGCAGCGTTTGGGACAGCCTATATGGCTACACCTTC. Protein sequence: CSVWDSLYGYTF. Looking up the rest from reference TRBV29-1 and TRBJ1-2 gives the full variable domain: SAVISQKPSRDICQRGTSLTIQCQVDSQVTMMFWYRQQPGQSLTLIATANQGSEATYESGFVIDKFPISRPNLTFSTLTVSNMSPEDSSIYLCSVWDSLYGYTFGSGTRLTVV.

The V and J genes are TRBV11-3 and TRBJ2-3; TRBD2 aligns across 8 bases. V gave up 6 bases and J gave up 5 bases; unmatched junction bases: 7. There are 14 residues in the CDR3. Germline loops: CDR1 SGHNT, CDR2 YENEEA. The CDR3 nucleotides are TGTGCCAGCAGTACCGGGAGGGTGGAAGATACGCAGTATTTT. It encodes CASSTGRVEDTQYF. The variable domain in full, completed from reference TRBV11-3 and TRBJ2-3, reads EAGVVQSPRYKIIEKKQPVAFWCNPISGHNTLYWYLQNLGQGPELLIRYENEEAVDDSQLPKDRFSAERLKGVDSTLKIQPAELGDSAVYLCASSTGRVEDTQYFGPGTRLTVL.

The chain links TRBV3-1 (or the pseudogene TRBV3-2) to TRBJ1-1, with a tentative D call TRBD1 (6 bases). Germline CDR1 reads LGHDT; CDR2 reads YNNKEL (reference sequence). The CDR3 covers 16 residues. V was pared by 4 bases and J by 3 bases, with 18 bases between. CDR3 DNA sequence: TGTGCCAGCAGCCCGTACAAAGGGGGTGGGGACACTGAAGCTTTCTTT. It translates to CASSPYKGGGDTEAFF.

This rearrangement joins TRBV19 to TRBJ1-3; maybe TRBD1 (6 bases). V was cut by 5 bases and J by 4 bases, with 12 bases left in between. There are 14 residues in the CDR3. Germline V gene sequence: CDR1 LNHDA, CDR2 SQIVND (reference sequence). The CDR3 reads CASSVQGTGNTIYF. The CDR3 coding sequence is TGTGCCAGTAGTGTCCAGGGGACCGGAAACACCATATATTTT.

This clone was detected only a few times. The rearrangement joins TRBV29-1 to TRBJ2-1; no clear D. This CDR3 contains 11 residues. CDR1 SQVTM and CDR2 ANQGSEA come from the germline V gene. Trimming shortened V by 7 bases and J by 5 bases, and 9 bases separated the two germline ends. DNA of the CDR3: TGCAGCGGCGGCACCAACAATGAGCAGTTCTTC. This encodes CSGGTNNEQFF.